This T cell receptor beta chain is from a study of cytomegalovirus exposure and HLA in healthy donors. Findings and caveats of the study: An analysis was carried out later, and it reportedly showed fewer N-insertions in an Asian-associated ancestry cluster than the approximately 710-donor mean. In all likelihood, a cluster of highly shared sequence variants was a sequencing artifact.

The table lists this clone with a count of one. Its antigen is not identified. The germline CDR1 and CDR2 sequences are MNHNS and SASEGT. The CDR3 is 11 residues long. V lost 6 bases and J lost 4, with 4 bases in between. With 60 Vbeta and 13 Jbeta primers, the PCR was carried out. Method: immunoSEQ multiplex PCR; TCRdb's copy keeps in-frame clones and lacks some. The sample includes 150,000 to 200,000 clones, roughly 80% of them seen just once. Input material: PBMCs. This sequence originates from a man aged 25 to 40 in good health and CMV-seronegative. The chain has TRBV6-1 and TRBJ2-1, with D unresolved. The CDR3, as DNA: TGTGCCAGCAGAGAGTACAATGAGCAGTTCTTC. This translates into CASREYNEQFF.